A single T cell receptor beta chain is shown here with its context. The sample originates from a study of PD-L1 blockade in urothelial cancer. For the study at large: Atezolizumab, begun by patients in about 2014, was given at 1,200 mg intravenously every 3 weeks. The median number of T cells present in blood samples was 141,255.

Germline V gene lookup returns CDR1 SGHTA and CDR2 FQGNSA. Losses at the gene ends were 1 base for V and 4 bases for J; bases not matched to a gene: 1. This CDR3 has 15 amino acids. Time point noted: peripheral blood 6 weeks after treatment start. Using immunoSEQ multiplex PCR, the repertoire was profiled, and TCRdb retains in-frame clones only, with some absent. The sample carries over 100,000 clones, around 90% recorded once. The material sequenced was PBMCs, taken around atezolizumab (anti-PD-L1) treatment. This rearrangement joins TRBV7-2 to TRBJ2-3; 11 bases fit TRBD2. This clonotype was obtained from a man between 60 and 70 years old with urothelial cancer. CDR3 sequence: CASSLGSGGADTQYF. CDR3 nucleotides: TGTGCCAGCAGCTTAGGTAGCGGGGGGGCAGATACGCAGTATTTT.